This T cell receptor beta chain was found in a study of shared clonotypes between healthy human individuals. Study-wide context: Three CD4 naive, three CD4 memory, two CD8 naive and one CD8 memory plate were used per donor.

Data came from immunoSEQ multiplex PCR; TCRdb stores just in-frame clones and leaves some out. The data hold 2 million to 2.5 million clones, with around 90% observed a single time. V shed 0 bases, J shed 3 bases, and the junction held 4 bases outside the gene matches. This CDR3 comprises 15 residues. From germline, CDR1 is SGHRS and CDR2 YFSETQ. Remarks on this clone: Its antigen is as yet unknown. Within the sample, other DNA sequences also encode this same CDR3.

Study-level results: Incompleteness in sorted-subset sequencing, despite large depth, was shown by rarefaction.

The receptor's source is a man aged 18 to 29 in good health. Some clones in this sample may be carry-over from other donors' samples. Sample: naive CD4+ T cells from PBMCs. Described subset: CD45RA+ positively selected. V and J are TRBV5-1 and TRBJ2-7; 9 nucleotides match TRBD2. CDR3 bases: TGCGCCAGCAGCTTGGGGCTAGCGGGAAGCTACGAGCAGTACTTC. This sequence encodes CASSLGLAGSYEQYF.